This T cell receptor (beta chain) was documented in a study of blood T cell repertoires in COVID-19 (TCRdb year 2020). Background for the entire study: Samples covering the acute and convalescent phases of COVID-19 were provided by collaborators in the United States, Italy and Spain. The prospective study material was composed of cDNA or gDNA derived from T cells, B-cell-depleted T cells, or PBMCs. Deeply sampled blood TCRbeta repertoires from subjects exposed to, actively infected with, or recovered from COVID-19 were included in the dataset. The repertoires were released in a freely available public database meant as a resource for research on the immune response to SARS-CoV-2. Samples came from the ongoing ImmuneRACE study (first 160 participants) plus 1,254 subjects from 6 global collaborators. Sample metadata almost always included a de-identified subject ID, COVID-19 status, age in years and sex. Where available, HLA class I and class II types were taken from metadata supplied by the sample provider and were not determined by assay-based typing.

The research as a whole found: How much clinical and demographic metadata was included differed by source and by participant, and the metadata was provided uncurated.

Turning to this clone: The specificity of this receptor is unknown. Per-base quality was not reported, and no clone a single base away is much larger than it.

Its CDR3 holds 15 amino acids, cysteine through phenylalanine. The retained sequence is limited to the CDR3, 45 bases, with the frame set at the first base. V and J are trimmed by 3 bases and 3 bases, and the gene matches miss 6 bases of the junction. Via the germline V gene, CDR1 is SGHVS and CDR2 FQNEAQ. TCRbeta CDR3 regions were amplified from genomic DNA using the immunoSEQ Assay, a bias-controlled multiplex PCR. Per the original workflow: Nucleated cell counts per sample were estimated from amplification of reference gene primers within the assay. Sequence reads were collapsed and filtered to measure the absolute abundance of every unique TCRbeta CDR3 rearrangement. Productive Simpson clonality was computed per sample as the square root of Simpson's diversity index over productive rearrangements. Sourced from immuneACCESS, this table was stored by TCRdb with only in-frame sequences that have V and J called. A share of the clones is absent; for the studies checked, an unresolved V gene accounts for under half, and the remainder has no known explanation. That table supplies the V and J calls and clone size; D and trimming were determined from the DNA. Counted in this sample were a few hundred thousand clones; around 90% of them appeared once. Of the sample, approximately 3% falls within the top ten clones.

One collaborating source in Seattle enrolled patients while the patients were actively infected and followed the patients over time throughout the course of disease. Each collaborating institution followed its own protocols to collect whole blood in K2EDTA tubes. Collaborator samples were shipped for TCRbeta analysis as frozen whole blood, isolated PBMCs, or DNA extracted from either sample type. This receptor was identified in a woman in her thirties with COVID-19, enrolled during active disease. Rearrangement joined TRBV7-8 to TRBJ2-5; 8 of the junction bases match TRBD2. Sequencing used peripheral blood. The sequenced DNA is TGTGCCAGCAGCTTGCTTAGCGGGGCTAAAGAGACCCAGTACTTC. It translates to CASSLLSGAKETQYF.